The sequence of this T cell receptor beta chain was determined in a study of shared clonotypes between healthy human individuals (dated by TCRdb to the early 2020s). As for the study more broadly: The cohort included a few men and a couple of women between 18 and 49 years of age. For each donor, three plates each were used for CD4 naive and CD4 memory, two plates were used for CD8 naive, and one plate was used for CD8 memory. To estimate repertoire size and how much clonotype sharing occurs between individuals, the study deeply sequenced the blood TCR repertoires of five healthy adults. Libraries were prepared and TCR repertoires were sequenced by different laboratories using diverse techniques, in order to increase sequencing depth and limit assay-specific biases. Per donor, leukapheresis produced somewhere between about 0.94 and 9 billion PBMCs. What the study reported, not specific to this receptor: The genetic and exposure-history diversity represented was limited by the small number of donors. Rarefaction of sorted-subset datasets indicated incomplete sequencing despite the large sequencing depth. Sampling was restricted to blood, and TCR repertoires in tissues likely differ from the TCR repertoires found in blood. Based on pairwise subsampling, the degree of clonotype sharing among donors was expected to be affected by sequencing depth. Clonotypes shared by all four sorted-subset donors showed higher generation probabilities than non-shared clonotypes. When a few donors were compared, the shared fraction of clonotypes was roughly 4.8% for naive CD4, around 3.5% for naive CD8, more than 2% for memory CD4, and 0.35% to 0.4% for memory CD8. Naive subsets generally had larger estimated clonotype richness than memory subsets did.

For the CD8 naive samples, CD45RO-negative cells were positively selected for CCR7, yielding a CD45RA+CCR7+ population from which TemRA cells were excluded. The donors were healthy, HIV-negative adults who had no recently reported acute infections or vaccinations. All donors were Caucasian adults living in Nashville, Tennessee, USA. Blood was collected by leukapheresis, and PBMCs were isolated by Ficoll-Histopaque density gradient centrifugation and then cryopreserved in liquid nitrogen vapor phase. Purity and quantity of every magnetically sorted T cell population were checked by analytical flow cytometry. From each sorted fraction, genomic DNA was isolated and quantified by UV absorbance on a Nanodrop 2000c. Turning to this clone: Which antigen it targets is not known. No per-base quality is available; no much larger clone lies one base away.

Trimming at the junction amounts to 1 base on V and 4 bases on J, and the germline ends lie 11 bases apart. The germline V gene supplies CDR1 MGHRA and CDR2 YSYEKL. Including cysteine and phenylalanine, the CDR3 has 15 amino acids. This entry keeps only the CDR3 DNA: 45 bases, framed from base 1. TCR CDR3 regions were amplified from genomic DNA by multiplex PCR using the deep immunoSEQ assay. For each cell subset, the extracted genomic DNA was distributed evenly across all wells of several immunoSEQ 96-well plates, and each plate served as one replicate. For sorted subsets, approximately 200 ng of genomic DNA, equivalent to some 30,000 T cell genomes, went into each replicate PCR. The purified libraries were quantified using a Qubit 3.0 fluorometer, sized with a Bioanalyzer 2100, and then quantified again using the KAPA Library Quantification kit. A separate single-read 150-cycle Illumina NextSeq 550 flow cell was used to sequence each immunoSEQ 96-well plate. As for the authors' bioinformatics: Because only junctional sequences without quality scores were contained in the immunoSEQ output, filtering matching that applied to full-length reads could not be performed. To assign V/J genes and CDR3, sequences were annotated using PyIR, a Python wrapper for IgBLAST v1.9, with IMGT germline references. Reads were removed for weak V/J assignments (E-value above 1e-6), missing CDR3, stop codons, out-of-frame junctions, or ambiguous translated residues. V3J clonotypes were defined as sequences sharing an identical inferred V gene, J gene, and CDR3 amino acid sequence. Percentage overlap between repertoires was calculated by dividing the number of shared unique clonotypes by the size of the smaller repertoire. Three approaches were used to assess repertoire richness: RTK rarefaction, the Chao1 estimator, and Recon v2.1 estimates of unobserved clonotypes. OLGA was used to compute generation probabilities for all TCRbeta clonotypes that the gDNA method yielded from four donors. The clones in this table, taken by TCRdb from immuneACCESS, are in-frame only. Not every clone is retained; where verified, under half of the shortfall comes from an unresolved V gene, and the cause of the rest is unknown. The D gene and trimming were derived from the DNA, and the V and J assignments and clone size from that table. This sample comprises about 580,000 clones, 98% of them detected only once. The ten largest clones capture 0.3% of the sample.

Specimen: naive CD8+ T cells sorted from blood. The sample's cell subset or site label, decoded: CD45RA+CCR7+. This sequence was found in a man aged 25 to 45 in good health. This chain is built from TRBV4-1 and TRBJ2-1; no confident D gene assignment can be made. The DNA sequence is TGCGCCAGCAGCCAAGGGGCCCAGTTATACAATGAGCAGTTCTTC. This is translated as CASSQGAQLYNEQFF.